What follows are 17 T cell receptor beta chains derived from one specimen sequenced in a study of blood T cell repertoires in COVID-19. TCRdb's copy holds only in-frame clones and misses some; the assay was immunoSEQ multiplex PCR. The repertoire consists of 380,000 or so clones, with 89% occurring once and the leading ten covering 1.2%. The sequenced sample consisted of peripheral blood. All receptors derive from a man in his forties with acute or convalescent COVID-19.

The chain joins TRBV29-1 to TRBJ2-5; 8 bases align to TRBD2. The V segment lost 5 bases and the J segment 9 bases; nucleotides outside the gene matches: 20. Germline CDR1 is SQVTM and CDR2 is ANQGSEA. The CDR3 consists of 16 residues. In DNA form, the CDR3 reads TGCAGCGTTAACGCGCTCGGGGGGGGCATACCCACTCCCCAGTACTTC. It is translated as CSVNALGGGIPTPQYF.

The CDR3 DNA reads TGTGCCAGCTCACTCTATGGTACTGAAGCTTTCTTT. The encoded protein is CASSLYGTEAFF. The V call is TRBV18, the J call TRBJ1-1; no clear D. Germline V gene lookup returns CDR1 KGHSH and CDR2 LQKENI. V lost 4 bases and J lost 5, with 8 bases in between. CDR3 length: 12 amino acids.

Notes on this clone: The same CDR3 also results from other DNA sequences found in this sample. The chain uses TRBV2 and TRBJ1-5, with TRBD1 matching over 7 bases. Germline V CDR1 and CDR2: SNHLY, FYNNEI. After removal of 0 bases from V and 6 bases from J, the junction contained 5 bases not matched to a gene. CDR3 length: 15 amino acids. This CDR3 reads CASSEAAGGRQPQHF. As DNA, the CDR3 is TGTGCCAGCAGTGAAGCGGCAGGGGGGCGTCAGCCCCAGCATTTT.

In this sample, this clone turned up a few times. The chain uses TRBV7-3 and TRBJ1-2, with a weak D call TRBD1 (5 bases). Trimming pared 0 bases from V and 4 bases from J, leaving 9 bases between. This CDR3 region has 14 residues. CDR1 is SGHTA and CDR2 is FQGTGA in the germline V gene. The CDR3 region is CASSLTRDSYGYTF. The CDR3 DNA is TGTGCCAGCAGCTTAACACGTGACAGCTATGGCTACACCTTC.

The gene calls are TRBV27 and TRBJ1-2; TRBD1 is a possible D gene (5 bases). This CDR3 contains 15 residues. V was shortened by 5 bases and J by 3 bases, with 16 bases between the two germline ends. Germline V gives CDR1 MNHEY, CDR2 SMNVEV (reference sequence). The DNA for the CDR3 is TGTGCCAGCAGTCCTAGCGGGGGATCCTACTATGGCTACACCTTC. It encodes CASSPSGGSYYGYTF.

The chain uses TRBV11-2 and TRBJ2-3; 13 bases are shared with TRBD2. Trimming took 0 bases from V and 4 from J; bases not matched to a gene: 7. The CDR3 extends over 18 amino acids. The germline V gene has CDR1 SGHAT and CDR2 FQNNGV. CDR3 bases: TGTGCCAGCAGCTTAGAGGTCGGACTAGCGGGAGCACCAGATACGCAGTATTTT. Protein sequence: CASSLEVGLAGAPDTQYF.

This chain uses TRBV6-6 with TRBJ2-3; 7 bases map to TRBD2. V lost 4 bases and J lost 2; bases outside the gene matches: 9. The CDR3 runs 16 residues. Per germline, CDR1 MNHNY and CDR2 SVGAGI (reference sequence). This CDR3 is CASSSRPSGNTDTQYF. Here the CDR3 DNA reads TGTGCCAGCAGTTCGCGACCTAGCGGTAACACAGATACGCAGTATTTT.

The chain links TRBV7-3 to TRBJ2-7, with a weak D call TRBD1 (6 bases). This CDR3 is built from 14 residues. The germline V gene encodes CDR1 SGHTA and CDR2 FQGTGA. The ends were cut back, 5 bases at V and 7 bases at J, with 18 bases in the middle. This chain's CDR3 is CASSIQGGKGEQYF. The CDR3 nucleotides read TGTGCCAGCAGCATACAGGGTGGAAAGGGTGAGCAGTACTTC.

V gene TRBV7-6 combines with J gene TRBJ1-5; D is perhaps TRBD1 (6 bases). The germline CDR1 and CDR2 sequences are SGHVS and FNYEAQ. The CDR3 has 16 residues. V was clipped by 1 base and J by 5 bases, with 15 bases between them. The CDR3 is CASSLVYGRGDQPQHF. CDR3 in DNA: TGTGCCAGCAGCTTAGTGTACGGCAGGGGAGATCAGCCCCAGCATTTT.

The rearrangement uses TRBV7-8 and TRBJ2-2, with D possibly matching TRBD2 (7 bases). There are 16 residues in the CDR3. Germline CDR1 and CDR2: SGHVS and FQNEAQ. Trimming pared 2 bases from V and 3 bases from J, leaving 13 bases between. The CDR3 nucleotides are TGTGCCAGCAGCTTATTCTCGGGGGGCGACACCGGGGAGCTGTTTTTT. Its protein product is CASSLFSGGDTGELFF.

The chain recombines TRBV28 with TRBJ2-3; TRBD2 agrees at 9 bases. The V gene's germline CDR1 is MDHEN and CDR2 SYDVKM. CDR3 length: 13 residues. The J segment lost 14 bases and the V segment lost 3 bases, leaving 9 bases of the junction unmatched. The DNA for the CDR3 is TGTGCCAGCAGTTTGTCTAGCGGGAATCCCAGGTATTTT. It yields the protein CASSLSSGNPRYF.

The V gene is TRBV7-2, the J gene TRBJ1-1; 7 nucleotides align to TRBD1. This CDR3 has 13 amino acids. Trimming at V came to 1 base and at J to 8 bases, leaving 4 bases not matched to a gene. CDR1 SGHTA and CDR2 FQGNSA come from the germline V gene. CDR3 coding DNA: TGTGCCAGCAGCTTAGACTGGACAGGAGAAGCTTTCTTT. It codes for CASSLDWTGEAFF.

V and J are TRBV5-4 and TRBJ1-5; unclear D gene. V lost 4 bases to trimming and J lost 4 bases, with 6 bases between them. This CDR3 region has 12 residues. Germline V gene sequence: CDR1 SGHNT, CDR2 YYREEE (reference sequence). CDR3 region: CASSLLNQPQHF. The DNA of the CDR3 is TGTGCCAGCAGCCTCCTTAATCAGCCCCAGCATTTT.

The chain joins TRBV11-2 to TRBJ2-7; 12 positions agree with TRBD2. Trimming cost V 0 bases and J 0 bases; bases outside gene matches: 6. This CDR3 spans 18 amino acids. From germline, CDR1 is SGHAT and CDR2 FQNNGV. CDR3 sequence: CASSLELAGGRSSYEQYF. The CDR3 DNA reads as TGTGCCAGCAGCTTAGAGCTAGCGGGAGGGAGGAGCTCCTACGAGCAGTACTTC.

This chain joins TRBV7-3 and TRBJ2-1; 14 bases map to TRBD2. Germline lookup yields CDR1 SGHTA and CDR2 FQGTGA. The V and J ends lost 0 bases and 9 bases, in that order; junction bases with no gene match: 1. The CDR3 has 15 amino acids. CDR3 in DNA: TGTGCCAGCAGCTTAACGACTAGCGGGGGGGTTGAGCAGTTCTTC. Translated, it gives CASSLTTSGGVEQFF. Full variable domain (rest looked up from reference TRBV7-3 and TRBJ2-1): GAGVSQTPSNKVTEKGKYVELRCDPISGHTALYWYRQSLGQGPEFLIYFQGTGAADDSGLPNDRFFAVRPEGSVSTLKIQRTERGDSAVYLCASSLTTSGGVEQFFGPGTRLTVL.

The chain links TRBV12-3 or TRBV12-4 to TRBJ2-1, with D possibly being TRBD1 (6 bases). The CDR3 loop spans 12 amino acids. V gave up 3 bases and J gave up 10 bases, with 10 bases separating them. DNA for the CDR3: TGTGCCAGCAGTTTGAACAGGGACGAGCAGTTCTTC. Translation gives CASSLNRDEQFF.

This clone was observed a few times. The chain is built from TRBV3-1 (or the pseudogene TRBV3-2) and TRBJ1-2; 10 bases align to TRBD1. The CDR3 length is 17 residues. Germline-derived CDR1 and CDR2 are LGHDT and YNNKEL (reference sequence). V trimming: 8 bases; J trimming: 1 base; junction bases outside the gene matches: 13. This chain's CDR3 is CASLSRGTGVFNYGYTF. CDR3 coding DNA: TGTGCCAGCCTTTCAAGGGGGACAGGGGTCTTTAACTATGGCTACACCTTC.